This T cell receptor beta chain is drawn from a study of spatial heterogeneity in lung cancer. In the study overall: Detection consistently captured more beta-chain sequences than alpha-chain sequences.

With 6 bases removed from V and 7 bases from J, the gap between germline ends came to 16 bases. The CDR3 sequence is 14 residues long. In germline, CDR1 is MNHEY, CDR2 SVGAGI. Every TCR cDNA molecule bore its own unique molecular identifier. TCRdb reanalysed the 5' RACE reads using MiXCR and keeps one entry per CDR3 protein. The sample gives approximately 40,000 distinct CDR3 sequences, roughly 4.9% of which show up once; approximately 25% is in the top ten. Time point reported: sample taken at primary tumor resection. Donation came from some 72 patients with untreated early-stage non-small cell lung cancer. Whole RNA was taken from tumor, nontumor lung or frozen PBMC; it was then sequenced unsorted. This clonotype showed up just a few times.

The specimen comprised PBMCs, sampled at surgery. The receptor comes from a female donor with early-stage non-small cell lung cancer. The rearrangement joins TRBV6-5 to TRBJ1-5; D perhaps matches TRBD1 (5 bases). Here the CDR3 DNA reads TGTGCCAGCAGCGCGGTGGGGGGTTCCCAGCCCCAGCATTTT. Encoded protein: CASSAVGGSQPQHF.